Following are 22 T cell receptor beta chains from one sample sequenced in a study of somatic mutations in cytotoxic T cells in rheumatoid arthritis. TCRdb's table, derived via immunoSEQ multiplex PCR, lists solely in-frame clones and lacks some. The sample records about 11,000 clones, almost 85% being singletons. The source material was CD8+ T cells sorted from blood. The source is a woman aged 55-75 years with rheumatoid arthritis.

The V gene is TRBV7-9, the J gene TRBJ2-5, with 11 bases matching TRBD1. The germline CDR1 and CDR2 sequences are SEHNR and FQNEAQ (reference sequence). CDR3 length: 17 residues. J gave up 5 bases and V 5 bases, and 13 bases lay outside the gene matches. The CDR3 reads CASSPPGGQGDGETQYF. The CDR3 bases are TGTGCCAGCAGCCCCCCCGGGGGACAGGGGGATGGGGAGACCCAGTACTTC.

The V and J genes are TRBV28 and TRBJ2-7; 15 bases agree with TRBD2. V lost 3 bases to trimming and J lost 5 bases; unmatched junction nucleotides: 11. Looked up from germline, CDR1 is MDHEN and CDR2 is SYDVKM. The CDR3 consists of 18 residues. The CDR3 region is CASSFQGPGTSGRHEQYF. For the CDR3, the DNA is TGTGCCAGCAGTTTCCAGGGGCCAGGGACTAGCGGGAGGCACGAGCAGTACTTC.

This clone has just a few counts. This rearrangement joins TRBV28 to TRBJ1-5; 9 nucleotides line up with TRBD1. The length of the CDR3 is 15 residues. V lost 5 bases to trimming and J lost 7 bases; unmatched junction nucleotides: 9. The germline CDR1 and CDR2 sequences are MDHEN and SYDVKM. In DNA, the CDR3 is TGTGCCAGCAGTCCGGGACAGGGATATGAACAGCCCCAGCATTTT. Translated: CASSPGQGYEQPQHF.

The chain recombines TRBV9 with TRBJ1-2; D might be TRBD1 (6 bases). Trimming removed 0 bases at V and 3 bases at J, with 12 bases between. This CDR3 contains 15 residues. Germline loops: CDR1 SGDLS, CDR2 YYNGEE. The CDR3 sequence: CASSVGGRGYYGYTF. In DNA, the CDR3 is TGTGCCAGCAGCGTAGGTGGCAGGGGCTACTATGGCTACACCTTC. The full variable domain, in which reference TRBV9 and TRBJ1-2 provide the parts outside the CDR3, is DSGVTQTPKHLITATGQRVTLRCSPRSGDLSVYWYQQSLDQGLQFLIQYYNGEERAKGNILERFSAQQFPDLHSELNLSSLELGDSALYFCASSVGGRGYYGYTFGSGTRLTVV.

V is TRBV27 and J is TRBJ1-5; D not certain. Between the trimmed V and J ends, which lost 5 bases and 5 bases, there was a span of 10 bases. CDR3 length: 13 amino acids. Germline values: CDR1 MNHEY, CDR2 SMNVEV (reference sequence). CDR3 DNA: TGTGCCAGCAGTCTCGACATATATCAGCCCCAGCATTTT. As protein: CASSLDIYQPQHF.

This chain connects TRBV30 to TRBJ2-7; D uncertain. Germline V lookup: CDR1 GTSNPN, CDR2 SVGIG (reference sequence). This CDR3 has 14 amino acids. V dropped 5 bases and J dropped 5 bases, with 19 bases sitting between them. DNA for the CDR3: TGTGCCTGGGGCCACGGGTTCAGTCAGAACGAGCAGTACTTC. Its translation: CAWGHGFSQNEQYF.

This clone has only a few counts. The CDR3 here is CASRPDTRSTGELFF. CDR3 sequence (DNA): TGTGCCAGCAGACCGGACACCCGGTCCACCGGGGAGCTGTTTTTT. The chain joins TRBV6-6 to TRBJ2-2; possibly TRBD1 for D (5 bases). Germline loops: CDR1 MNHNY, CDR2 SVGAGI (reference sequence). The length of the CDR3 is 15 residues. V lost 6 bases to trimming and J lost 4 bases, with 15 bases between them.

This sequence joins TRBV6-5 and TRBJ1-1; possible D gene TRBD1, 6 bases. This CDR3 is built from 13 residues. The germline V gene has CDR1 MNHEY and CDR2 SVGAGI. The V end was cut by 6 bases, the J end by 1 base, with 9 bases between. Here the CDR3 reads CASRAGANTEAFF. The CDR3 DNA is TGTGCCAGCAGAGCAGGGGCGAACACTGAAGCTTTCTTT.

The chain has TRBV11-2 and TRBJ2-7, with 9 bases identical to TRBD2. Per germline, CDR1 SGHAT and CDR2 FQNNGV. The length of the CDR3 is 16 residues. V was pared by 5 bases and J by 2 bases, with 10 bases of the junction left unmatched. This chain's CDR3 is CASSPAGGPPAYEQYF. CDR3 in DNA: TGTGCCAGCAGCCCCGCGGGAGGGCCCCCCGCCTACGAGCAGTACTTC.

In nucleotides, the CDR3 is TGTGCCAGCTCATCACTCGGGGGGACAGGCCTCGGGGATACGCAGTATTTT. The encoded protein is CASSSLGGTGLGDTQYF. V gene TRBV18 combines with J gene TRBJ2-3, with D perhaps TRBD1 (8 bases). V lost 5 bases and J 6 bases, leaving 24 bases between the germline ends. The V gene's germline CDR1 is KGHSH and CDR2 LQKENI. The CDR3 covers 17 residues.

The chain carries TRBV2 and TRBJ2-7, with 7 bases matching TRBD1. With 2 bases clipped from V and 3 bases from J, the junction kept 13 bases outside the gene matches. The CDR3 contains 17 residues. The germline V gene has CDR1 SNHLY and CDR2 FYNNEI. CDR3 amino acids: CASSERDSAARVYEQYF. CDR3 nucleotides: TGTGCCAGCAGTGAAAGGGACAGCGCTGCCCGTGTCTACGAGCAGTACTTC.

This rearrangement joins TRBV7-6 to TRBJ2-7; 7 positions agree with TRBD2. Germline V CDR1 and CDR2: SGHVS, FNYEAQ. V was clipped by 5 bases and J by 4 bases; unmatched bases: 5. The CDR3 runs to 13 residues. CDR3 residues: CASSEREVYEQYF. DNA for the CDR3: TGTGCCAGCAGCGAGCGGGAAGTTTACGAGCAGTACTTC.

In nucleotides, the CDR3 is TGTGCCATTGGAACTAGCGGGAGAAGCGGGCAGTTCTTC. As protein: CAIGTSGRSGQFF. The V gene is TRBV27, the J gene TRBJ2-1; 11 bases are shared with TRBD2. The germline V gene has CDR1 MNHEY and CDR2 SMNVEV (reference sequence). Germline trimming cut 10 bases from V and 12 bases from J; bases unmatched to any gene: 11. This CDR3 is built from 13 residues.

The chain has TRBV2 and TRBJ1-4, with 7 positions matching TRBD1. The germline V gene encodes CDR1 SNHLY and CDR2 FYNNEI. The CDR3 runs 15 residues. Losses at the gene ends were 2 bases for V and 6 bases for J; bases not matched to a gene: 6. For the CDR3, the DNA is TGTGCCAGCAGTGAAAGGGGGACAGATGATGAAAAACTGTTTTTT. Amino acids: CASSERGTDDEKLFF.

This clone was seen a handful of times. The V call is TRBV7-9, the J call TRBJ1-3; D gene ambiguous. With 7 bases removed from V and 1 base from J, the gap between germline ends came to 20 bases. The CDR3 has 17 amino acids. The germline gives CDR1 SEHNR, CDR2 FQNEAQ (reference sequence). The CDR3 sequence: CASTPGAARWSGNTIYF. The DNA of the CDR3 is TGTGCCAGCACCCCCGGAGCGGCCCGGTGGTCTGGAAACACCATATATTTT.

The chain is built from TRBV28 and TRBJ1-2; D gene ambiguous. The CDR3 consists of 12 residues. CDR1 is MDHEN, CDR2 SYDVKM, per germline. Deletions cut 6 bases from V and 8 bases from J, with 13 bases between. The CDR3 bases are TGTGCCAGCAGCCCGGCGGTGGTGGGCTACACCTTC. Translating gives CASSPAVVGYTF.

The V call is TRBV9, the J call TRBJ2-2; TRBD2 aligns across 13 bases. The CDR3 totals 15 residues. J gave up 6 bases and V 6 bases, and 5 bases lay outside the gene matches. Germline V CDR1 and CDR2: SGDLS, YYNGEE. CDR3 nucleotide sequence: TGTGCCAGCACCGGACTAGCGGGAGTGCCCGGGGAGCTGTTTTTT. Residues: CASTGLAGVPGELFF. The full variable domain, rest sourced from reference TRBV9 and TRBJ2-2, is DSGVTQTPKHLITATGQRVTLRCSPRSGDLSVYWYQQSLDQGLQFLIQYYNGEERAKGNILERFSAQQFPDLHSELNLSSLELGDSALYFCASTGLAGVPGELFFGEGSRLTVL.

This clone was observed a few times. The CDR3 coding sequence is TGTGCCAGCAGCTTGTCGGGGAAAACTGAAGCTTTCTTT. Translation gives CASSLSGKTEAFF. This sequence joins TRBV5-6 and TRBJ1-1; unclear D gene. CDR3 length: 13 amino acids. CDR1 SGHDT and CDR2 YYEEEE come from the germline V gene. Between the trimmed V and J ends, which lost 1 base and 5 bases, there was a span of 9 bases.

The rearrangement links TRBV7-8 to TRBJ1-4; a weak D match, TRBD1 (6 bases). Germline CDR1 is SGHVS and CDR2 is FQNEAQ. The length of the CDR3 is 14 residues. V lost 1 base to trimming and J lost 6 bases, with 9 bases between them. CDR3 coding DNA: TGTGCCAGCAGCTTAGAGCCAGGGGATGAAAAACTGTTTTTT. Translated: CASSLEPGDEKLFF.

The chain carries TRBV28 and TRBJ1-5; the match to TRBD1 covers 7 bases. Germline V gene sequence: CDR1 MDHEN, CDR2 SYDVKM. V gave up 6 bases and J gave up 6 bases; unmatched junction bases: 8. The length of the CDR3 is 14 residues. The CDR3 region has the DNA TGTGCCAGCAGACCGGCAGGGGGAGGTCAGCCCCAGCATTTT. This sequence encodes CASRPAGGGQPQHF.

Points on this clone: The junction shows a germline mismatch at one end, possibly a read error. V and J are TRBV27 and TRBJ2-7, with 13 nucleotides matching TRBD2. This CDR3 is 13 amino acids long. Germline assignment: CDR1 MNHEY and CDR2 SMNVEV (reference sequence). The CDR3 here is CASSLLGLAGEHF. CDR3 DNA sequence: TGTGCCAGCAGTTTACTCGGACTAGCGGGAGAACACTTC.

This clone is termed medium-sized. The V gene is TRBV5-1, the J gene TRBJ2-1; possible D gene TRBD2, 6 bases. The CDR3 length is 14 residues. Germline loops: CDR1 SGHRS, CDR2 YFSETQ. V lost 4 bases and J lost 2, with 10 bases in between. DNA for the CDR3: TGCGCCAGCAGCACGGGAGACGCCTACAATGAGCAGTTCTTC. Protein: CASSTGDAYNEQFF.